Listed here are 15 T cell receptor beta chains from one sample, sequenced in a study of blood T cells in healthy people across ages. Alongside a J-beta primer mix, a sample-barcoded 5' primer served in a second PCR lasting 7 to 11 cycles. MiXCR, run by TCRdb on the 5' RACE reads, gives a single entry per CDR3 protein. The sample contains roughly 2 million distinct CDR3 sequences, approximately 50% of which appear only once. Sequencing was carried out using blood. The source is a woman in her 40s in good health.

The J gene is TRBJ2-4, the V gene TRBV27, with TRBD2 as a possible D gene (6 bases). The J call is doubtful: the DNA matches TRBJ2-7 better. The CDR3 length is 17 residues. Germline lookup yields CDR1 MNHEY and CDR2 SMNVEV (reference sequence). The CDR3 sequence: CAQTAGTRGLILYEQYF. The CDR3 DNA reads TGTGCCCAGACGGCGGGGACCCGGGGCCTTATATTGTACGAGCAGTACTTC.

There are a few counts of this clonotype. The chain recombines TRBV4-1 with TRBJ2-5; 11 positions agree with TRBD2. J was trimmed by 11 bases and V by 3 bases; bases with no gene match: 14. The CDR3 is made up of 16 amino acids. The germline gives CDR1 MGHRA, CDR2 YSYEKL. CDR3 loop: CASSQTLAGVPNEQYF. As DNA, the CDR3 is TGCGCCAGCAGCCAGACACTAGCGGGGGTTCCCAATGAGCAGTACTTC.

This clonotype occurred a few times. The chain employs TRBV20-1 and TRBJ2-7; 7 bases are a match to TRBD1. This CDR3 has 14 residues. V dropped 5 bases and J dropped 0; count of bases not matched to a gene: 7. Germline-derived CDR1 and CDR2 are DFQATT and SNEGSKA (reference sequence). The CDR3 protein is CSAGTGASSYEQYF. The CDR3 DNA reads TGCAGTGCTGGAACAGGGGCTAGCTCCTACGAGCAGTACTTC.

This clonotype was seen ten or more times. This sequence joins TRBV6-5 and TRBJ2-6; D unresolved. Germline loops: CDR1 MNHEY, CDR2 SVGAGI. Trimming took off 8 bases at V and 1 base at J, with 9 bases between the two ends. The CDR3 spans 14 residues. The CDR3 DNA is TGTGCCAGCCGTACGAGTTCTGGGGCCAACGTCCTGACTTTC. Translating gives CASRTSSGANVLTF.

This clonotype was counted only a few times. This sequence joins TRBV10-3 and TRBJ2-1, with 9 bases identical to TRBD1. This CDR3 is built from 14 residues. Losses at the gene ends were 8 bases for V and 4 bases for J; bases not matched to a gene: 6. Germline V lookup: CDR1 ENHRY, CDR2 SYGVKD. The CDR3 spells CAIGDRVGYNEQFF. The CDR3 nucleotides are TGTGCCATCGGGGACAGGGTCGGATACAATGAGCAGTTCTTC.

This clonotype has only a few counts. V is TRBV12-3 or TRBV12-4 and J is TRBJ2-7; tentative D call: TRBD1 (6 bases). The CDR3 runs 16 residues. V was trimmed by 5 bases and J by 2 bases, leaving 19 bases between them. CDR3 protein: CASSRQGTPGPYEQYF. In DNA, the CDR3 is TGTGCCAGCAGTCGTCAGGGGACCCCAGGCCCCTACGAGCAGTACTTC.

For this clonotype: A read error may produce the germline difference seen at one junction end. The CDR3 bases are TGTGCTAGCAGCTTAGCGCCAGCTAAGGAGCAGTTCTTC. Translated, it gives CASSLAPAKEQFF. V gene TRBV7-7 combines with J gene TRBJ2-1, with a tentative D call TRBD2 (5 bases). The CDR3 loop spans 13 amino acids. CDR1 is SSHAT, CDR2 FNYEAQ, per germline (reference sequence). The full variable domain, completed using reference TRBV7-7 and TRBJ2-1, is GAGVSQSPRYKVTKRGQDVTLRCDPISSHATLYWYQQALGQGPEFLTYFNYEAQPDKSGLPSDRFSAERPEGSISTLTIQRTEQRDSAMYRCASSLAPAKEQFFGPGTRLTVL.

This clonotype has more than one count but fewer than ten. CDR3 sequence: CASSQMLTGTRNYGYTF. CDR3 DNA: TGCGCCAGCAGCCAAATGCTTACCGGGACACGCAACTATGGCTACACCTTC. The rearrangement joins TRBV4-1 to TRBJ1-2, with D possibly TRBD1 on 6 matching bases. From germline, CDR1 is MGHRA and CDR2 YSYEKL. This CDR3 spans 17 amino acids. Trimming shortened V by 2 bases and J by 2 bases, and 18 bases separated the two germline ends.

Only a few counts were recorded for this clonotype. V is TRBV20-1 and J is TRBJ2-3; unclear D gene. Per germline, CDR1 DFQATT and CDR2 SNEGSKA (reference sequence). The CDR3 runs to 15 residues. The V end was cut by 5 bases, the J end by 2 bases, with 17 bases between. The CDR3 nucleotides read TGCAGTGCTTCGGATCCTGCAATAAACACAGATACGCAGTATTTT. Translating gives CSASDPAINTDTQYF.

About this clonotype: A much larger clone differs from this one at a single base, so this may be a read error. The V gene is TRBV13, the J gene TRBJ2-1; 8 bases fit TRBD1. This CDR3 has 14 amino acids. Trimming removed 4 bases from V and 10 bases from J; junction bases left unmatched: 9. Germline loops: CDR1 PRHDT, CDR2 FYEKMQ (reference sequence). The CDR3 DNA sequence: TGTGCCAGCAGCTCGCCCGGGACAGGTTACGAGCAGTTCTTC. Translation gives CASSSPGTGYEQFF.

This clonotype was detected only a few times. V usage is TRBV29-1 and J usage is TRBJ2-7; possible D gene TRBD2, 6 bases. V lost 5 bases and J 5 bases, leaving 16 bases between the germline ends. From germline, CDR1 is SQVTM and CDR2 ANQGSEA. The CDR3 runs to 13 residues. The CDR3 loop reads CSVTGTPQNEQYF. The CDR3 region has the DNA TGCAGCGTTACCGGGACTCCACAAAACGAGCAGTACTTC.

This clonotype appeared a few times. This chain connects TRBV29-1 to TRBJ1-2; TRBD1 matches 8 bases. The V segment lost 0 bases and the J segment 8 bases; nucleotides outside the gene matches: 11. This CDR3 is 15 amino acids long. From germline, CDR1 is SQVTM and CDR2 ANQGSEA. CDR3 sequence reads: CSVEDRSQGAEGYTF. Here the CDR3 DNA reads TGCAGCGTTGAAGATCGGTCTCAGGGGGCGGAAGGCTACACCTTC.

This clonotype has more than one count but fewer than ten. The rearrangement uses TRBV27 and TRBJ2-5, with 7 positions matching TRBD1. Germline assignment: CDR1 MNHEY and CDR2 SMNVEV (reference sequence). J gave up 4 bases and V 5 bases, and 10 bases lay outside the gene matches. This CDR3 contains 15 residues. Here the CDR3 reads CASSLGKGARETQYF. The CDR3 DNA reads TGTGCCAGCAGTCTAGGGAAGGGGGCGAGAGAGACCCAGTACTTC.

CDR3 sequence: CASSQVLAGPETQYF. In DNA, the CDR3 is TGCGCCAGCAGCCAAGTTCTAGCGGGGCCAGAGACCCAGTACTTC. The chain links TRBV4-1 to TRBJ2-7, with 9 bases that match TRBD2. The tail of the sequence fits TRBJ2-5 better, so the J call may be wrong. The CDR3 is made up of 15 amino acids. The germline CDR1 and CDR2 sequences are MGHRA and YSYEKL.

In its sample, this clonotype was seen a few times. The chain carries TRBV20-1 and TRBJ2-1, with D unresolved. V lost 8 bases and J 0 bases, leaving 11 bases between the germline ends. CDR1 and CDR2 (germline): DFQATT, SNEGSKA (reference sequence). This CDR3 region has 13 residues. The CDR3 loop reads CSTRDSSYNEQFF. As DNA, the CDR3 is TGCAGTACCAGAGACTCCTCCTACAATGAGCAGTTCTTC.